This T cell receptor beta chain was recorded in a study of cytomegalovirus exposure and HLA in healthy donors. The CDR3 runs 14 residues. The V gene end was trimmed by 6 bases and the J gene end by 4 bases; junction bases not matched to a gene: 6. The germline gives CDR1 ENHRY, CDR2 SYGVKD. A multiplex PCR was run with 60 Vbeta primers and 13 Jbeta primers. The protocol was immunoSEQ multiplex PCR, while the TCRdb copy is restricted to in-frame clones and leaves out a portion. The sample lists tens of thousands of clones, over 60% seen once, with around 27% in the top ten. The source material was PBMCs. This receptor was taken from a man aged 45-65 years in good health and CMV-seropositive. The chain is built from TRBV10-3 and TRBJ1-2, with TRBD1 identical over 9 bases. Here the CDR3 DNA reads TGTGCCATCAGAGGACAGGGGTTACTCTATGGCTACACCTTC. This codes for CAIRGQGLLYGYTF.